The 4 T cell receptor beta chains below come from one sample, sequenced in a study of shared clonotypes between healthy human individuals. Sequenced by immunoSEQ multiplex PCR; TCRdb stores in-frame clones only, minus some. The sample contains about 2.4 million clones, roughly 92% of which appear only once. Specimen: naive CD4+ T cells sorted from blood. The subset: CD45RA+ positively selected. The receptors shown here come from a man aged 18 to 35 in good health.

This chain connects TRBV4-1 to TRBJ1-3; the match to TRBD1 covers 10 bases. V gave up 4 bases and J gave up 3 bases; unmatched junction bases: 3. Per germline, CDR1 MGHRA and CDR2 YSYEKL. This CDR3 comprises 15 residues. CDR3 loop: CASSRTGGDGNTIYF. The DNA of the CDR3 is TGCGCCAGCAGCCGGACAGGGGGGGATGGAAACACCATATATTTT.

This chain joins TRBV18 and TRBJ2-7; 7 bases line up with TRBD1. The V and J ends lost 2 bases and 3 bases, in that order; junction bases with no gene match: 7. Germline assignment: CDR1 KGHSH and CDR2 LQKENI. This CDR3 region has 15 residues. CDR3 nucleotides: TGTGCCAGCTCACCAACAGGGGCCCCAAACTACGAGCAGTACTTC. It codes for CASSPTGAPNYEQYF.

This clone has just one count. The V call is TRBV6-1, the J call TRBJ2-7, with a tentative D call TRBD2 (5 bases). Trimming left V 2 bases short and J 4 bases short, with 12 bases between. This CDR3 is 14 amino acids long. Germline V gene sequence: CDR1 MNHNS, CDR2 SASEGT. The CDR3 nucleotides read TGTGCCAGCAGTGAATTACGGGAATGGTACGAGCAGTACTTC. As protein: CASSELREWYEQYF.

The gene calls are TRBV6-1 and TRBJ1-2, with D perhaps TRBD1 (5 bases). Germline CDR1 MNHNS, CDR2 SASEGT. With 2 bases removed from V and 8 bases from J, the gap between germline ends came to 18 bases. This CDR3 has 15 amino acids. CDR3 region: CASSETPLDSGGYTF. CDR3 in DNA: TGTGCCAGCAGTGAAACCCCCCTCGACAGCGGAGGCTACACCTTC.